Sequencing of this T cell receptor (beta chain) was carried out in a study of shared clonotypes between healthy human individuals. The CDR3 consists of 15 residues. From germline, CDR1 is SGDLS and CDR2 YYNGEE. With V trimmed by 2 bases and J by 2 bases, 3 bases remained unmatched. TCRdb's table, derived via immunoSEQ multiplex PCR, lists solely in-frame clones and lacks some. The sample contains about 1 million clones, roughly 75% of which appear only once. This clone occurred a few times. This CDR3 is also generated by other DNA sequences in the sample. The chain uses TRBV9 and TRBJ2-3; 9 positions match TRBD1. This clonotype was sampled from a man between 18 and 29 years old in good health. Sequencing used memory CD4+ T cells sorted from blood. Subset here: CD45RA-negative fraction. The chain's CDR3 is CASSVGTGPTDTQYF. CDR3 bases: TGTGCCAGCAGCGTGGGGACAGGGCCCACAGATACGCAGTATTTT.